These 8 T cell receptor beta chains came from one sample sequenced in a study of metastatic and nonmetastatic thyroid tumors. TCRdb re-clonotyped the PCR reads via MiXCR. The data contain roughly 38,000 clones, roughly a fifth of them singletons. Among the patients, none had received any treatment before thyroid surgery. The sample consisted of blood. The receptors were gathered from a female donor with papillary thyroid cancer or a benign thyroid nodule (not recorded which). Some clones in this sample may be carry-over from other donors' samples.

There are many counts of this clone. The chain carries TRBV7-2 and TRBJ2-1, with 10 bases matching TRBD2. V gave up 0 bases and J gave up 8 bases; unmatched junction bases: 7. Germline V gives CDR1 SGHTA, CDR2 FQGNSA. This CDR3 is 16 amino acids long. The CDR3 protein is CASSLASSSGGYEQFF. The DNA for the CDR3 is TGTGCCAGCAGCTTAGCGTCGAGTAGCGGGGGGTATGAGCAGTTCTTC.

This clone was detected only once. The chain combines TRBV4-1 with TRBJ2-1; 8 nucleotides align to TRBD2. J lost 4 bases, V lost 3 bases, and 2 bases had no gene match. The CDR3 spans 14 residues. Germline CDR1 and CDR2: MGHRA and YSYEKL. The CDR3 DNA follows: TGCGCCAGCAGCCACGGACTAGCTTACAATGAGCAGTTCTTC. It specifies CASSHGLAYNEQFF.

This clone was picked up many times. The chain recombines TRBV19 with TRBJ2-1; D may be TRBD2 (5 bases). Germline loops: CDR1 LNHDA, CDR2 SQIVND (reference sequence). The CDR3 loop spans 14 amino acids. V lost 2 bases and J 5 bases, leaving 10 bases between the germline ends. CDR3 sequence: CASSIRGVNNEQFF. The CDR3 DNA reads as TGTGCCAGTAGTATACGGGGAGTAAACAATGAGCAGTTCTTC.

This clone was recorded many times. The V and J genes are TRBV9 and TRBJ2-7, with TRBD2 matching 11 bases. Germline V CDR1 and CDR2: SGDLS, YYNGEE. V lost 4 bases and J lost 5; bases outside the gene matches: 5. CDR3 size: 14 residues. The CDR3 DNA reads TGTGCCAGCAGCACGGGACTAGCGGTGGACGAGCAGTACTTC. Translation gives CASSTGLAVDEQYF.

Ten or more counts support this clone. V gene TRBV27 combines with J gene TRBJ2-5, with D perhaps TRBD1 (5 bases). This CDR3 region has 13 residues. Trimming shortened V by 1 base and J by 4 bases, and 7 bases separated the two germline ends. Germline V gene data show CDR1 as MNHEY and CDR2 as SMNVEV (reference sequence). The CDR3 reads CASSLWQGETQYF. CDR3 coding DNA: TGTGCCAGCAGTTTATGGCAGGGAGAGACCCAGTACTTC.

This clone was seen a handful of times. The chain joins TRBV6-2 or TRBV6-3 to TRBJ2-7; D not resolved. CDR3 length: 12 amino acids. Germline V gene data show CDR1 as MNHEY and CDR2 as SVGEGT. V was pared by 3 bases and J by 13 bases, with 16 bases between. The CDR3 sequence is CASSYFGYDHYF. For the CDR3, the DNA is TGTGCCAGCAGTTATTTTGGCTACGATCACTACTTC.

This clone was seen only a few times. Mismatch with germline at one junction end may stem from a read error. This chain links TRBV28 with TRBJ2-1; D call uncertain. This CDR3 is built from 12 residues. Per the germline V gene, CDR1 is MDHEN and CDR2 is SYDVKM. The DNA for the CDR3 is TGTGTCAGCAGTTTAGTGGTCGTTGAGCAGTTCTTC. Translating it yields CVSSLVVVEQFF.

The rearrangement uses TRBV4-3 and TRBJ2-7, with a weak D call TRBD1 (5 bases). Germline-derived CDR1 and CDR2 are LGHNA and YSLEER. With 1 base removed from V and 3 bases from J, the gap between germline ends came to 10 bases. This CDR3 contains 14 residues. Here the CDR3 DNA reads TGCGCCAGCAGCCAAGGGAGACAGAACTACGAGCAGTACTTC. It encodes CASSQGRQNYEQYF.